This T cell receptor (beta chain) was recorded in a study of spatial heterogeneity in lung cancer. Study context: TCR and UMI combinations that were unique each appeared, on average, more than ten times in raw reads.

A note on this clonotype: Antigen: not known.

Time point in this sample: blood at routine non-recurrence follow-up after resection. Sequencing of whole RNA from tumor, nontumor lung or frozen PBMC involved no sorting. TCRdb redid the calling of the 5' RACE reads with MiXCR, one entry per CDR3 protein. The top ten hold around 21% of the sample, which has 20,000 to 30,000 distinct CDR3 sequences, approximately 5.5% seen once. Findings and caveats of the study: Blood carried ubiquitous expanded tumor TCRs more at resection than follow-up.

The material sequenced was PBMCs, taken at follow-up. The receptor's source is a male donor with early-stage non-small cell lung cancer.

The DNA of the CDR3 is TGCGCCAGCAGCCAAGATTTTGCTTGGAATCAGCCCCAGCATTTT. It translates to CASSQDFAWNQPQHF. The chain recombines TRBV4-3 with TRBJ1-5; the D is unclear. The CDR3 consists of 15 residues. Per germline, CDR1 LGHNA and CDR2 YSLEER. Trimming cost V 0 bases and J 4 bases, with 10 bases left between them.